The clone carrying this TCR beta chain appeared once. Its antigen is unknown. The CDR3 totals 11 residues. Trimming pared 4 bases from V and 5 bases from J, leaving 3 bases between. Germline CDR1 reads GTSNPN; CDR2 reads SVGIG (reference sequence). The record originates from a study of OX40 agonist ivuxolimab in advanced cancers. Study-wide results and limits: More expanded clones were found, on average, in CD8+ than in CD4+ T cells.

Only in-frame clones appear in the TCRdb table, and some are missing; sequencing was by immunoSEQ multiplex PCR. This sample yields roughly 20,000 clones, of which 75% to 85% are seen a single time; 33% belongs to the top ten. The clonotype was recovered from an adult with an advanced solid tumor such as melanoma, head and neck, liver or kidney cancer. Here the sequenced sample was CD4+ or CD8+ T cells sorted from blood, taken in a trial of the OX40 agonist ivuxolimab. The chain joins TRBV30 to TRBJ1-6, with D hard to call. CDR3 nucleotides: TGTGCCTGGACCGATAATTCACCCCTCCACTTT. It specifies CAWTDNSPLHF.